The 32 T cell receptor beta chains in this list originate from one sample, sequenced in a study of CD8+ T cells in alopecia areata. RNA extraction was followed by reverse transcription into cDNA, which acted as the sequencing template. Sequenced by immunoSEQ multiplex PCR; TCRdb stores in-frame clones only, minus some. The table lists 170,000 or so clones, approximately 62% of them singletons, with approximately 1.7% in the top ten. Sequenced material: CD4+ T cells sorted from blood, taken at week 0. The source of these receptors is a human donor with alopecia areata.

The chain couples TRBV15 to TRBJ1-1, with D unclear. Germline V lookup: CDR1 LNHNV, CDR2 YYDKDF (reference sequence). V lost 0 bases to trimming and J lost 7 bases, with 12 bases between them. The length of the CDR3 is 14 residues. CDR3 coding DNA: TGTGCCACCAGCAGAGATGTGGGTTTTGGTGAAGCTTTCTTT. This gives the protein CATSRDVGFGEAFF.

This chain links TRBV6-6 with TRBJ2-7, with 9 bases aligning to TRBD1. Looked up from germline, CDR1 is MNHNY and CDR2 is SVGAGI (reference sequence). The CDR3 spans 14 residues. J gave up 4 bases and V 10 bases, and 11 bases lay outside the gene matches. The CDR3 here is CATRTGGLPYEQYF. CDR3 in DNA: TGTGCCACAAGAACAGGGGGCCTGCCGTACGAGCAGTACTTC.

The chain recombines TRBV13 with TRBJ2-5; unclear D gene. The CDR3 is 12 residues long. Germline loops: CDR1 PRHDT, CDR2 FYEKMQ (reference sequence). Trimming shortened V by 5 bases and J by 2 bases, and 6 bases separated the two germline ends. In nucleotides, the CDR3 is TGTGCCAGCAGCCCACAGCAAGAGACCCAGTACTTC. Amino acid sequence: CASSPQQETQYF.

To note about this clone: Different DNA sequences within this sample yield the same CDR3. Written as DNA, the CDR3 is TGTGCCAGCAGCCTAGGAACTAGCGGGGGCGGGGATACGCAGTATTTT. Its protein is CASSLGTSGGGDTQYF. The gene calls are TRBV7-7 and TRBJ2-3; TRBD2 aligns across 11 bases. Trimming cost V 5 bases and J 6 bases; bases outside gene matches: 10. The germline CDR1 and CDR2 sequences are SSHAT and FNYEAQ (reference sequence). The CDR3 sequence is 16 residues long.

This chain connects TRBV25-1 to TRBJ2-5, with D possibly called TRBD1 or TRBD2 (6 bases each). Trimming removed 7 bases from V and 3 bases from J, with 18 bases in between. Germline values: CDR1 MGHDK, CDR2 SYGVNS. This CDR3 contains 15 residues. CDR3 DNA: TGTGCCAGCAAACCTGACGGGGGCGCGAAAGAGACCCAGTACTTC. It specifies CASKPDGGAKETQYF.

The chain carries TRBV29-1 and TRBJ1-4; D perhaps matches TRBD1 (5 bases). Germline CDR1 is SQVTM and CDR2 is ANQGSEA. V was shortened by 4 bases and J by 8 bases, with 17 bases between the two germline ends. This CDR3 spans 14 amino acids. The chain's CDR3 is CSVGGVSRTEKLFF. The CDR3 bases are TGCAGCGTTGGAGGGGTCTCTCGGACCGAAAAACTGTTTTTT.

The chain links TRBV6-5 to TRBJ2-7; D is perhaps TRBD2 (6 bases). Trimming pared 7 bases from V and 5 bases from J, leaving 18 bases between. The CDR3 is 14 amino acids. Germline loops: CDR1 MNHEY, CDR2 SVGAGI. The DNA for the CDR3 is TGTGCCAGCACCGACGGATACAGGACTAACGAGCAGTACTTC. Translating it yields CASTDGYRTNEQYF.

The rearrangement links TRBV5-1 to TRBJ2-7; D is unclear. The CDR3 is 11 residues long. Germline V gene lookup returns CDR1 SGHRS and CDR2 YFSETQ. Trimming removed 0 bases at V and 6 bases at J, with 4 bases between. CDR3 coding DNA: TGCGCCAGCAGCTTGGGAGGCGAGCAGTACTTC. The encoded protein is CASSLGGEQYF. The full variable domain, completed using reference TRBV5-1 and TRBJ2-7, is KAGVTQTPRYLIKTRGQQVTLSCSPISGHRSVSWYQQTPGQGLQFLFEYFSETQRNKGNFPGRFSGRQFSNSRSEMNVSTLELGDSALYLCASSLGGEQYFGPGTRLTVT.

The rearrangement links TRBV5-4 to TRBJ2-3; 9 positions agree with TRBD2. The V and J ends lost 4 bases and 3 bases, in that order; junction bases with no gene match: 6. The CDR3 covers 15 residues. Germline values: CDR1 SGHNT, CDR2 YYREEE (reference sequence). The CDR3 loop is CASSGTSGPTDTQYF. For the CDR3, the DNA is TGTGCCAGCAGCGGTACTAGCGGGCCAACAGATACGCAGTATTTT.

This clone was observed once. The V call is TRBV29-1, the J call TRBJ2-1; D ambiguous. Germline-derived CDR1 and CDR2 are SQVTM and ANQGSEA. Trimming took 2 bases from V and 2 from J, leaving 13 bases between them. The length of the CDR3 is 15 residues. CDR3 nucleotide sequence: TGCAGCGTTGAAACGGCCGCCACGACCTACAATGAGCAGTTCTTC. Its protein product is CSVETAATTYNEQFF.

J is TRBJ1-1 and V is TRBV11-1; D remains ambiguous. The CDR3 extends over 12 amino acids. Germline assignment: CDR1 SGHAT and CDR2 FQDESV (reference sequence). The V end was cut by 2 bases, the J end by 8 bases, with 9 bases between. The CDR3: CASSLIGSEAFF. DNA of the CDR3: TGTGCCAGCAGCTTAATCGGCAGCGAAGCTTTCTTT.

This clone was seen just once. The rearrangement uses TRBV10-2 and TRBJ2-1; D not resolved. This CDR3 is built from 10 residues. The germline V and J ends were trimmed by 7 bases and 7 bases, with 5 bases remaining between them. Germline lookup yields CDR1 WSHSY and CDR2 SAAADI. The CDR3 protein is CASTGNEQFF. DNA of the CDR3: TGCGCCAGCACGGGTAATGAGCAGTTCTTC.

V gene TRBV15 combines with J gene TRBJ1-5, with 8 bases matching TRBD1. The CDR3 sequence is 14 residues long. Trimming at V came to 8 bases and at J to 3 bases, leaving 6 bases not matched to a gene. Germline CDR1 LNHNV, CDR2 YYDKDF (reference sequence). CDR3: CATSADRDNQPQHF. The CDR3 DNA sequence: TGTGCCACCTCAGCGGACAGGGACAATCAGCCCCAGCATTTT.

The chain has TRBV7-9 and TRBJ2-3; D uncertain. Germline V gives CDR1 SEHNR, CDR2 FQNEAQ (reference sequence). The CDR3 contains 16 residues. Trimming took 2 bases from V and 1 from J, leaving 13 bases between them. The CDR3 loop reads CASSLSGGSRTDTQYF. Written as DNA, the CDR3 is TGTGCCAGCAGCTTATCCGGCGGCAGCCGCACAGATACGCAGTATTTT.

V gene TRBV27 combines with J gene TRBJ2-4, with a possible D match to TRBD1 (6 bases). CDR3 size: 14 residues. V was clipped by 5 bases and J by 5 bases, with 13 bases between them. Germline-derived CDR1 and CDR2 are MNHEY and SMNVEV (reference sequence). The CDR3 DNA reads TGTGCCAGCAGTCGCAGGGGTTGGGAAAACATTCAGTACTTC. Its protein product is CASSRRGWENIQYF.

The chain has TRBV11-1 and TRBJ2-5; D is possibly TRBD2 (5 bases). Germline CDR1 and CDR2: SGHAT and FQDESV (reference sequence). The CDR3 is 12 residues long. The V gene lost 5 bases and the J gene lost 5 bases, with 9 bases spanning the gap. CDR3 amino acids: CASSGRGETQYF. For the CDR3, the DNA is TGTGCCAGCAGCGGGAGAGGGGAGACCCAGTACTTC.

The CDR3: CASSGVNTDTQYF. CDR3 DNA sequence: TGTGCCAGCAGTGGGGTAAACACAGATACGCAGTATTTT. The gene calls are TRBV25-1 and TRBJ2-3; D gene ambiguous. The CDR3 is 13 residues long. From germline, CDR1 is MGHDK and CDR2 SYGVNS. The V and J ends lost 4 bases and 2 bases respectively, with 7 bases between them.

This clone was observed once. Within the sample, other DNA sequences also encode this same CDR3. This rearrangement joins TRBV30 to TRBJ2-7, with 10 bases aligning to TRBD1. V was clipped by 0 bases and J by 6 bases; unmatched bases: 2. CDR3 length equals 13 residues. CDR1 is GTSNPN, CDR2 SVGIG, per germline (reference sequence). Here the CDR3 reads CAWSVRTGGEQYF. Written as DNA, the CDR3 is TGTGCCTGGAGTGTACGGACAGGGGGCGAGCAGTACTTC.

This clone appeared a few times. The CDR3 reads CASSSPGLADYEQYF. DNA of the CDR3: TGTGCCAGCAGCTCCCCCGGGCTAGCGGACTACGAGCAGTACTTC. The genes are TRBV13 and TRBJ2-7; 7 bases map to TRBD2. In germline, CDR1 is PRHDT, CDR2 FYEKMQ (reference sequence). CDR3 length: 15 residues. V lost 4 bases, J lost 3 bases, and 9 bases stayed unmatched.

The rearrangement links TRBV30 to TRBJ1-2; 10 bases are a match to TRBD1. The germline V gene has CDR1 GTSNPN and CDR2 SVGIG (reference sequence). The CDR3 runs to 13 residues. V lost 3 bases, J lost 5 bases, and 3 bases stayed unmatched. CDR3 bases: TGTGCCTGGAGGAGGGACAGGGGTTATGGCTACACCTTC. This sequence encodes CAWRRDRGYGYTF. The whole variable domain, filled in from reference TRBV30 and TRBJ1-2, reads SQTIHQWPATLVQPVGSPLSLECTVEGTSNPNLYWYRQAAGRGLQLLFYSVGIGQISSEVPQNLSASRPQDRQFILSSKKLLLSDSGFYLCAWRRDRGYGYTFGSGTRLTVV.

This clone has a handful of counts. The chain carries TRBV25-1 and TRBJ2-1, with a tentative D call TRBD2 (5 bases). The CDR3 covers 13 residues. Trimming pared 1 base from V and 9 bases from J, leaving 10 bases between. Per the germline V gene, CDR1 is MGHDK and CDR2 is SYGVNS. CDR3 protein: CASSEFTGSEQFF. In DNA form, the CDR3 reads TGTGCCAGCAGTGAATTCACGGGGAGTGAGCAGTTCTTC.

The chain has TRBV30 and TRBJ1-5, with D perhaps TRBD1 (6 bases). V lost 0 bases and J 6 bases, leaving 12 bases between the germline ends. This CDR3 is 14 amino acids long. Germline V gives CDR1 GTSNPN, CDR2 SVGIG (reference sequence). The CDR3 sequence: CAWSVVGASQPQHF. For the CDR3, the DNA is TGTGCCTGGAGTGTAGTGGGGGCGAGTCAGCCCCAGCATTTT.

This clone was seen only a few times. The chain carries TRBV30 and TRBJ2-3; 8 nucleotides agree with TRBD2. Trimming cost V 0 bases and J 2 bases; bases outside gene matches: 4. The CDR3 extends over 15 amino acids. Germline V CDR1 and CDR2: GTSNPN, SVGIG (reference sequence). In nucleotides, the CDR3 is TGTGCCTGGAGTGTAAGCGGGGGTTTCACAGATACGCAGTATTTT. It yields the protein CAWSVSGGFTDTQYF.

V and J are TRBV29-1 and TRBJ1-3; D might be TRBD1 (6 bases). The CDR3 is 13 amino acids. Trimming stripped 7 bases from V and 4 bases from J, with 14 bases between. Per germline, CDR1 SQVTM and CDR2 ANQGSEA. The CDR3 DNA reads TGCAGCGCCGACTCAGGGGTCGGAAACACCATATATTTT. It yields the protein CSADSGVGNTIYF.

This chain uses TRBV7-2 with TRBJ2-7; 10 bases fit TRBD2. V trimming: 0 bases; J trimming: 4 bases; junction bases outside the gene matches: 3. The CDR3 spans 15 residues. Germline lookup yields CDR1 SGHTA and CDR2 FQGNSA. CDR3 bases: TGTGCCAGCAGCTTAGCCTCGGGACTAGCGTACGAGCAGTACTTC. This sequence encodes CASSLASGLAYEQYF.

This chain joins TRBV30 and TRBJ1-2; 9 bases agree with TRBD1. This CDR3 has 13 residues. The trim removed 4 bases at V and 8 bases at J, leaving 8 bases unmatched. The germline V gene has CDR1 GTSNPN and CDR2 SVGIG (reference sequence). The chain's CDR3 is CAWTEQGAQGYTF. The CDR3 DNA reads as TGTGCCTGGACCGAACAGGGGGCGCAAGGCTACACCTTC.

The chain employs TRBV11-2 and TRBJ1-1; unclear D gene. Trimming pared 2 bases from V and 4 bases from J, leaving 11 bases between. This CDR3 comprises 14 residues. Germline values: CDR1 SGHAT, CDR2 FQNNGV. The CDR3 region has the DNA TGTGCCAGCAGCTTATCAGAAGGGTTCACTGAAGCTTTCTTT. Protein product: CASSLSEGFTEAFF.

In its sample, this clone was seen a few times. The chain carries TRBV29-1 and TRBJ1-2; maybe TRBD1 (6 bases). CDR1 is SQVTM and CDR2 is ANQGSEA in the germline V gene. Trimming left V 4 bases short and J 0 bases short, with 9 bases between. The CDR3 spans 13 residues. The CDR3 DNA is TGCAGCGTTGGGGGGCAGACTAACTATGGCTACACCTTC. Protein sequence: CSVGGQTNYGYTF.

The sample holds a few counts of this clone. Other DNA sequences in this specimen translate into the identical CDR3. V gene TRBV29-1 combines with J gene TRBJ1-2, with unresolved D. Germline V gene lookup returns CDR1 SQVTM and CDR2 ANQGSEA. The CDR3 extends over 10 amino acids. Trimming left V 3 bases short and J 2 bases short, with 1 base between. The CDR3 here is CSVENYGYTF. In DNA form, the CDR3 reads TGCAGCGTTGAGAACTATGGCTACACCTTC.

This clone has a handful of counts. The rearrangement links TRBV18 to TRBJ2-7; D ambiguous. Trimming took 5 bases from V and 3 from J, leaving 17 bases between them. This CDR3 region has 15 residues. The germline V gene encodes CDR1 KGHSH and CDR2 LQKENI. The CDR3 sequence: CASSEVRAEGYEQYF. CDR3 sequence (DNA): TGTGCCAGCTCAGAGGTCCGGGCCGAAGGCTACGAGCAGTACTTC.

The chain employs TRBV29-1 and TRBJ2-7; TRBD1 agrees at 9 bases. The V gene end was trimmed by 5 bases and the J gene end by 0 bases; junction bases not matched to a gene: 5. The CDR3 has 14 residues. The germline CDR1 and CDR2 sequences are SQVTM and ANQGSEA. CDR3 residues: CSVSTGGSSYEQYF. The CDR3 DNA sequence: TGCAGCGTTTCGACAGGGGGGAGCTCCTACGAGCAGTACTTC.

In its sample, this clone was seen many times. The genes are TRBV11-2 and TRBJ2-1; D is perhaps TRBD2 (5 bases). The CDR3 loop spans 15 amino acids. Germline CDR1 reads SGHAT; CDR2 reads FQNNGV. Trimming cost V 1 base and J 4 bases, with 11 bases left between them. In DNA form, the CDR3 reads TGTGCCAGCAGCTTAGGTCGGACTGTTTACAATGAGCAGTTCTTC. It translates to CASSLGRTVYNEQFF. Full variable domain (missing parts from reference TRBV11-2 and TRBJ2-1): EAGVAQSPRYKIIEKRQSVAFWCNPISGHATLYWYQQILGQGPKLLIQFQNNGVVDDSQLPKDRFSAERLKGVDSTLKIQPAKLEDSAVYLCASSLGRTVYNEQFFGPGTRLTVL.